The 3 T cell receptor beta chains below were found in one sample sequenced in a study of blood T cells in healthy people across ages. Next came a second PCR, run for about 7 to 12 cycles, which used a sample-barcoded 5' primer along with a J-beta primer mix. TCRdb independently ran MiXCR on the 5' RACE reads; one entry per CDR3 protein. The sample has 580,000 or so distinct CDR3 sequences, around half seen once. The specimen sequenced was blood. The receptors were gathered from an elderly man in good health.

The chain recombines TRBV27 with TRBJ2-7, with D possibly TRBD1 on 5 matching bases. Germline loops: CDR1 MNHEY, CDR2 SMNVEV (reference sequence). CDR3 length equals 15 residues. Between the trimmed V and J ends, which lost 3 bases and 3 bases, there was a span of 15 bases. The CDR3 loop is CASSFVAGIGYEQYF. The CDR3 DNA follows: TGTGCCAGCAGTTTTGTGGCAGGGATAGGCTACGAGCAGTACTTC.

This clonotype was observed many times. V gene TRBV29-1 combines with J gene TRBJ2-5, with 12 bases identical to TRBD2. Germline CDR1 SQVTM, CDR2 ANQGSEA. J lost 5 bases, V lost 3 bases, and 4 bases had no gene match. The CDR3 sequence is 14 residues long. CDR3 DNA: TGCAGCGTTGACGGACTAGCGGGGTTGGAGACCCAGTACTTC. This encodes CSVDGLAGLETQYF.

This sequence joins TRBV28 and TRBJ1-2, with unresolved D. The V end lost 8 bases, the J end lost 7 bases, and 11 bases lay between the germline ends. Germline values: CDR1 MDHEN, CDR2 SYDVKM. CDR3 length: 11 residues. Written as DNA, the CDR3 is TGTGCCAGCGGGATTGGAGGTGGCTACACCTTC. It encodes CASGIGGGYTF.